These 29 T cell receptor beta chains were sequenced from one sample in a study of blood T cell repertoires in COVID-19. The repertoire was sequenced with immunoSEQ multiplex PCR; TCRdb's copy has only in-frame clones and lacks some. The data contain about 220,000 clones, 84% of them singletons. The source material was peripheral blood. The receptor source for this set is a woman in her sixties with acute or convalescent COVID-19.

The chain joins TRBV5-5 to TRBJ2-1; D is possibly TRBD1 (6 bases). Germline V gives CDR1 SGHKS, CDR2 YYEKEE (reference sequence). The V and J ends lost 0 bases and 3 bases respectively, with 7 bases between them. The CDR3 consists of 14 residues. As DNA, the CDR3 is TGTGCCAGCAGCTTGGTACAGGGCTACAATGAGCAGTTCTTC. Translating gives CASSLVQGYNEQFF.

This chain connects TRBV15 to TRBJ1-4; TRBD1 matches at 7 bases. The trim removed 7 bases at V and 6 bases at J, leaving 8 bases unmatched. Germline V CDR1 and CDR2: LNHNV, YYDKDF (reference sequence). The CDR3 runs to 14 residues. CDR3 residues: CATIQDRRDEKLFF. Written as DNA, the CDR3 is TGTGCCACCATCCAGGACAGGAGGGATGAAAAACTGTTTTTT.

The V call is TRBV29-1, the J call TRBJ2-5, with 12 positions matching TRBD1. CDR3 length: 16 amino acids. Germline-derived CDR1 and CDR2 are SQVTM and ANQGSEA. V shed 5 bases and J 5 bases; nucleotides not matched to a gene: 12. CDR3 nucleotide sequence: TGCAGCGTTCACTTGCGGGACAGGGGGCTAGGGGAGACCCAGTACTTC. It encodes CSVHLRDRGLGETQYF. The full variable domain, rest sourced from reference TRBV29-1 and TRBJ2-5, is SAVISQKPSRDICQRGTSLTIQCQVDSQVTMMFWYRQQPGQSLTLIATANQGSEATYESGFVIDKFPISRPNLTFSTLTVSNMSPEDSSIYLCSVHLRDRGLGETQYFGPGTRLLVL.

This clone has only a few counts. The V gene is TRBV4-2, the J gene TRBJ2-1; tentatively, D is TRBD2 (7 bases). Germline CDR1 and CDR2: LGHNA and YNFKEQ. The CDR3 contains 14 residues. The V gene lost 1 base and the J gene lost 9 bases, with 13 bases spanning the gap. The CDR3 loop reads CASSQGVGGPEQFF. In DNA form, the CDR3 reads TGTGCCAGCAGCCAAGGCGTCGGGGGGCCTGAGCAGTTCTTC.

This clone showed up just a few times. This chain uses TRBV2 with TRBJ1-1; possible D gene TRBD1, 6 bases. The CDR3 is 16 amino acids. The germline CDR1 and CDR2 sequences are SNHLY and FYNNEI. Trimming left V 7 bases short and J 5 bases short, with 23 bases between. CDR3 bases: TGTGCCAGCACAATCTACGGGGGGGCCTCGTTGACTGAAGCTTTCTTT. Its protein is CASTIYGGASLTEAFF.

The J gene is TRBJ2-7, the V gene TRBV6-6; 7 bases are shared with TRBD2. V was clipped by 4 bases and J by 2 bases; unmatched bases: 5. The V gene's germline CDR1 is MNHNY and CDR2 SVGAGI (reference sequence). There are 14 residues in the CDR3. The CDR3 nucleotides are TGTGCCAGCAGTTGGGAGGGGTTCGCCTACGAGCAGTACTTC. Translation: CASSWEGFAYEQYF.

CDR3 loop: CASSTSGTVFTGELFF. CDR3 sequence (DNA): TGTGCCAGCAGCACAAGTGGGACAGTCTTCACCGGGGAGCTGTTTTTT. The V and J genes are TRBV7-6 and TRBJ2-2; 7 positions agree with TRBD1. CDR3 size: 16 residues. Germline V lookup: CDR1 SGHVS, CDR2 FNYEAQ. Trimming at V came to 5 bases and at J to 4 bases, leaving 10 bases not matched to a gene.

This chain joins TRBV6-2 or TRBV6-3 and TRBJ1-1; D is uncertain. Germline CDR1 reads MNHEY; CDR2 reads SVGEGT. The CDR3 sequence is 13 residues long. Trimming shortened V by 5 bases and J by 12 bases, and 19 bases separated the two germline ends. Here the CDR3 reads CASSNPGFEEPFF. DNA of the CDR3: TGTGCCAGCAGTAACCCGGGATTTGAGGAACCTTTCTTT.

The rearrangement links TRBV5-5 to TRBJ1-2, with 9 bases matching TRBD1. The CDR3 totals 15 residues. The V gene's germline CDR1 is SGHKS and CDR2 YYEKEE (reference sequence). V was pared by 3 bases and J by 2 bases, with 5 bases of the junction left unmatched. CDR3 loop: CASSSGTGKNYGYTF. As DNA, the CDR3 is TGTGCCAGCAGCTCAGGGACAGGGAAGAACTATGGCTACACCTTC.

This clone is medium-sized in the sample. The chain joins TRBV27 to TRBJ1-3; D call uncertain. Germline V lookup: CDR1 MNHEY, CDR2 SMNVEV (reference sequence). The V end was cut by 0 bases, the J end by 1 base, with 7 bases between. This CDR3 comprises 15 residues. The CDR3 spells CASSLSAQSGNTIYF. CDR3 DNA: TGTGCCAGCAGTTTATCTGCCCAGTCTGGAAACACCATATATTTT.

For the CDR3, the DNA is TGTGCCACCAGCAGAGATGTAACAACAACTAATGAAAAACTGTTTTTT. It codes for CATSRDVTTTNEKLFF. This chain connects TRBV15 to TRBJ1-4; D is ambiguous. The V gene lost 0 bases and the J gene lost 0 bases, with 8 bases spanning the gap. Germline assignment: CDR1 LNHNV and CDR2 YYDKDF (reference sequence). The CDR3 is 16 residues long.

V gene TRBV6-6 combines with J gene TRBJ1-2; the D is unclear. Trimming shortened V by 6 bases and J by 3 bases, and 11 bases separated the two germline ends. Germline CDR1 MNHNY, CDR2 SVGAGI (reference sequence). The CDR3 spans 13 residues. The CDR3 DNA sequence: TGTGCCAGCAGCCCGGGGTGGGACTATGGCTACACCTTC. This translates into CASSPGWDYGYTF.

The chain recombines TRBV3-1 (or the pseudogene TRBV3-2) with TRBJ1-4; 9 bases agree with TRBD1. J gave up 8 bases and V 2 bases, and 6 bases lay outside the gene matches. CDR1 and CDR2 from the germline V gene are LGHDT and YNNKEL (reference sequence). The CDR3 is 15 residues long. The CDR3 spells CASSQKQGAREKLFF. CDR3 DNA: TGTGCCAGCAGCCAAAAACAGGGGGCAAGAGAAAAACTGTTTTTT.

The chain joins TRBV30 to TRBJ2-2, with D tentatively TRBD2 (6 bases). The germline CDR1 and CDR2 sequences are GTSNPN and SVGIG (reference sequence). The CDR3 extends over 13 amino acids. The ends were cut back, 8 bases at V and 0 bases at J, with 10 bases in the middle. The CDR3: CAAGLSNTGELFF. In nucleotides, the CDR3 is TGTGCCGCTGGACTATCGAACACCGGGGAGCTGTTTTTT.

The chain has TRBV6-5 and TRBJ1-1; 8 positions match TRBD1. The CDR3 runs to 14 residues. V was clipped by 6 bases and J by 1 base; unmatched bases: 4. Germline V gene sequence: CDR1 MNHEY, CDR2 SVGAGI. Here the CDR3 reads CASSPGTGNTEAFF. CDR3 in DNA: TGTGCCAGCAGCCCCGGGACAGGGAACACTGAAGCTTTCTTT.

The V gene is TRBV19, the J gene TRBJ1-6; 7 bases are a match to TRBD1. Trimming at V came to 5 bases and at J to 9 bases, leaving 7 bases not matched to a gene. Germline V gene lookup returns CDR1 LNHDA and CDR2 SQIVND (reference sequence). This CDR3 is built from 14 residues. CDR3 protein: CASSGGGSGSPLHF. In DNA, the CDR3 is TGTGCCAGTAGTGGAGGGGGCTCGGGTTCACCCCTCCACTTT.

J is TRBJ1-2 and V is TRBV3-1 (or the pseudogene TRBV3-2), with 10 bases lining up with TRBD1. The CDR3 totals 16 residues. Germline V lookup: CDR1 LGHDT, CDR2 YNNKEL (reference sequence). V lost 4 bases to trimming and J lost 5 bases; unmatched junction nucleotides: 10. CDR3 bases: TGTGCCAGCAGCCTTTCGGGGACAGGGGTTTGGTATGGCTACACCTTC. Translating gives CASSLSGTGVWYGYTF.

This sequence joins TRBV11-2 and TRBJ1-1; TRBD1 might be the D (6 bases). Trimming removed 4 bases at V and 1 base at J, with 10 bases between. Germline CDR1 and CDR2: SGHAT and FQNNGV. This CDR3 has 14 residues. CDR3 residues: CASSYGTKNTEAFF. The CDR3, as DNA: TGTGCCAGCAGCTACGGGACAAAGAACACTGAAGCTTTCTTT.

This sequence joins TRBV7-2 and TRBJ2-1, with D hard to call. The CDR3 is 11 amino acids. Trimming pared 1 base from V and 9 bases from J, leaving 4 bases between. Germline V CDR1 and CDR2: SGHTA, FQGNSA. This chain's CDR3 is CASSLVGEQFF. The CDR3 region has the DNA TGTGCCAGCAGCTTAGTCGGTGAGCAGTTCTTC.

The V and J genes are TRBV7-2 and TRBJ1-5; 7 bases align to TRBD1. CDR3 length: 14 residues. Germline values: CDR1 SGHTA, CDR2 FQGNSA. V lost 5 bases and J lost 3; bases outside the gene matches: 4. The CDR3 region has the DNA TGTGCCAGCAGCCCACAGGGGAACAATCAGCCCCAGCATTTT. As protein: CASSPQGNNQPQHF.

This clone was seen more than once but under ten times. J is TRBJ2-7 and V is TRBV28, with D tentatively TRBD2 (6 bases). The CDR3 totals 14 residues. Germline CDR1 and CDR2: MDHEN and SYDVKM. The V and J ends lost 6 bases and 3 bases respectively, with 15 bases between them. This chain's CDR3 is CASRRQGLFYEQYF. DNA of the CDR3: TGTGCCAGCAGGAGACAAGGACTATTCTACGAGCAGTACTTC.

The V call is TRBV28, the J call TRBJ1-2, with 8 bases lining up with TRBD1. Trimming at V came to 5 bases and at J to 3 bases, leaving 8 bases not matched to a gene. Germline CDR1 reads MDHEN; CDR2 reads SYDVKM. This CDR3 spans 15 amino acids. DNA for the CDR3: TGTGCCAGCAGTCTACGGACAGGGAACTACTATGGCTACACCTTC. Translating it yields CASSLRTGNYYGYTF.

The chain recombines TRBV5-1 with TRBJ1-5, with 7 bases lining up with TRBD1. Germline CDR1 and CDR2: SGHRS and YFSETQ. This CDR3 region has 15 residues. With V trimmed by 1 base and J by 1 base, 2 bases remained unmatched. For the CDR3, the DNA is TGCGCCAGCAGCTTGACAGGGGTGAGCAATCAGCCCCAGCATTTT. Its protein is CASSLTGVSNQPQHF.

This clone has just a few counts. The V gene is TRBV5-4, the J gene TRBJ2-5; TRBD2 matches at 11 bases. V gave up 3 bases and J gave up 2 bases; unmatched junction bases: 6. The CDR3 contains 16 residues. Germline values: CDR1 SGHNT, CDR2 YYREEE (reference sequence). In DNA, the CDR3 is TGTGCCAGCAGCTCCCCCCTAGCGGGGGGTCAAGAGACCCAGTACTTC. As protein: CASSSPLAGGQETQYF.

The V gene is TRBV5-3, the J gene TRBJ2-7; 8 bases align to TRBD2. TRBV5-3 is annotated as an ORF whose role is uncertain. The CDR3 sequence is 16 residues long. V shed 4 bases, J shed 0 bases, and the junction held 9 bases outside the gene matches. CDR3 bases: TGTGCCAGAAGCCAACCCCAGCGGGGGTCCTCCTACGAGCAGTACTTC. This translates into CARSQPQRGSSYEQYF.

The chain links TRBV5-4 to TRBJ2-3, with D possibly being TRBD1 (8 bases). Germline-derived CDR1 and CDR2 are SGHNT and YYREEE (reference sequence). The V gene lost 7 bases and the J gene lost 4 bases, with 16 bases spanning the gap. This CDR3 is 14 amino acids long. CDR3 sequence (DNA): TGTGCCAGCCACAGGGGGGGGGCCCCAGATACGCAGTATTTT. Protein: CASHRGGAPDTQYF.

V is TRBV4-3 and J is TRBJ2-3; 8 positions agree with TRBD2. The CDR3 spans 18 residues. V shed 3 bases and J 1 base; nucleotides not matched to a gene: 12. Germline loops: CDR1 LGHNA, CDR2 YSLEER. In DNA, the CDR3 is TGCGCCAGCAGCCATTCTCCCTACCTAGCGGGCGGCACAGATACGCAGTATTTT. This gives the protein CASSHSPYLAGGTDTQYF.

This chain connects TRBV4-1 to TRBJ1-2; 7 nucleotides align to TRBD1. This CDR3 comprises 14 residues. The V and J ends lost 4 bases and 2 bases, in that order; junction bases with no gene match: 4. CDR1 and CDR2 (germline): MGHRA, YSYEKL. The CDR3 loop reads CASSPQTGNYGYTF. In nucleotides, the CDR3 is TGCGCCAGCAGCCCCCAGACAGGGAACTATGGCTACACCTTC.

V usage is TRBV9 and J usage is TRBJ1-1, with TRBD1 as a possible D gene (6 bases). The CDR3 consists of 13 residues. Trimming removed 0 bases from V and 7 bases from J, with 10 bases in between. Germline V gene data show CDR1 as SGDLS and CDR2 as YYNGEE. CDR3 sequence reads: CASSVAVRGEAFF. The CDR3 nucleotides read TGTGCCAGCAGCGTAGCCGTCAGGGGTGAAGCTTTCTTT.